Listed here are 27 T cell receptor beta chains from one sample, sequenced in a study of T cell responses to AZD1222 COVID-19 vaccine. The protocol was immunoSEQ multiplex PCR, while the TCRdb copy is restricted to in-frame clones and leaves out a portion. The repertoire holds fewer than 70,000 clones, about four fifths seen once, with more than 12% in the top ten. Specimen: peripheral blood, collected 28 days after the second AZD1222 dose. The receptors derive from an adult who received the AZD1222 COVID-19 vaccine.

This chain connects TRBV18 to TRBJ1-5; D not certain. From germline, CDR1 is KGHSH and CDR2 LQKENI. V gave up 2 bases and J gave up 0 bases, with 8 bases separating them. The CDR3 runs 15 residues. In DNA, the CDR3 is TGTGCCAGCTCACCAGCAGGCTATAGCAATCAGCCCCAGCATTTT. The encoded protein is CASSPAGYSNQPQHF.

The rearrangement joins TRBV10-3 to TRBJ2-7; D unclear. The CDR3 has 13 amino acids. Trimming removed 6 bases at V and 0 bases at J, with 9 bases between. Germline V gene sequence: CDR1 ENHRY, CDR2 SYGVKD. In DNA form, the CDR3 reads TGTGCCATCAGCCGAGGCATCTCCTACGAGCAGTACTTC. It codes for CAISRGISYEQYF.

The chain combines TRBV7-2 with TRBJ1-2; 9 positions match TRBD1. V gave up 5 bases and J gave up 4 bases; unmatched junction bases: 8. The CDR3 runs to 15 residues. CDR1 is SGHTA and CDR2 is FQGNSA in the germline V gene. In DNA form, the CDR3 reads TGTGCCAGCAGCCCTTCAGGGACAGGGACCTATGGCTACACCTTC. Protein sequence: CASSPSGTGTYGYTF.

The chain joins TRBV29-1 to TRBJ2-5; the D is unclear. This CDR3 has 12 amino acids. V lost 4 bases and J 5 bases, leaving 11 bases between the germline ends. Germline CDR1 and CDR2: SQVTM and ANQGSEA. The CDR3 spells CSVGAAGETQYF. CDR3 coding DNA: TGCAGCGTTGGGGCTGCTGGGGAGACCCAGTACTTC.

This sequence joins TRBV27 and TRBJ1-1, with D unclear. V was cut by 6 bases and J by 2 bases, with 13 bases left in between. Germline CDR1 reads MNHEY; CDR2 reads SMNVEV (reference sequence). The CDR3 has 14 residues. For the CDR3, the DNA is TGTGCCAGCAGGCCGGACTTACCTAACACTGAAGCTTTCTTT. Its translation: CASRPDLPNTEAFF.

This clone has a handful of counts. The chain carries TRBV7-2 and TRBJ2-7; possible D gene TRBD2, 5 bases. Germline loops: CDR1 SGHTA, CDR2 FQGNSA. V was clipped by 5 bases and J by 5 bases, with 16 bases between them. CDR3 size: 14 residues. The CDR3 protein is CASSLGILPNEQYF. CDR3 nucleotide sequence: TGTGCCAGCAGCCTCGGGATCCTTCCCAACGAGCAGTACTTC.

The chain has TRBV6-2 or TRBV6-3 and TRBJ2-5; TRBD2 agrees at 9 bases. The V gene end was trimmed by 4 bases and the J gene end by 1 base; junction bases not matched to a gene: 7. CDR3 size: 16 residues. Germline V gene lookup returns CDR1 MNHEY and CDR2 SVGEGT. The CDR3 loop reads CASSSGARGGQETQYF. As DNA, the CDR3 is TGTGCCAGCAGTTCGGGGGCGCGGGGGGGCCAAGAGACCCAGTACTTC.

CDR3: CASSSYEGQLGSGNTIYF. The CDR3 DNA sequence: TGTGCCAGCAGTTCATACGAGGGACAGTTAGGCTCTGGAAACACCATATATTTT. The gene calls are TRBV28 and TRBJ1-3, with 7 nucleotides matching TRBD1. The CDR3 is 18 amino acids. The germline gives CDR1 MDHEN, CDR2 SYDVKM. V lost 4 bases and J lost 0; bases outside the gene matches: 12. The full variable domain, its missing parts supplied by reference TRBV28 and TRBJ1-3, is DVKVTQSSRYLVKRTGEKVFLECVQDMDHENMFWYRQDPGLGLRLIYFSYDVKMKEKGDIPEGYSVSREKKERFSLILESASTNQTSMYLCASSSYEGQLGSGNTIYFGEGSWLTVV.

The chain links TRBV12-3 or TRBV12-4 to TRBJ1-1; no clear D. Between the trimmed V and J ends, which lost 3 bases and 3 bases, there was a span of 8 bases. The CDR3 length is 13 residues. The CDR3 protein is CASSLLRDTEAFF. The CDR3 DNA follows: TGTGCCAGCAGTTTGTTGAGGGACACTGAAGCTTTCTTT.

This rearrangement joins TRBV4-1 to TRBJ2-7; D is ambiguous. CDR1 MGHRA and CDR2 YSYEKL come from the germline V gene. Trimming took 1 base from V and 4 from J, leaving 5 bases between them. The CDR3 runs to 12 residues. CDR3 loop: CASSQVSYEQYF. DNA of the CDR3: TGCGCCAGCAGCCAAGTATCTTACGAGCAGTACTTC.

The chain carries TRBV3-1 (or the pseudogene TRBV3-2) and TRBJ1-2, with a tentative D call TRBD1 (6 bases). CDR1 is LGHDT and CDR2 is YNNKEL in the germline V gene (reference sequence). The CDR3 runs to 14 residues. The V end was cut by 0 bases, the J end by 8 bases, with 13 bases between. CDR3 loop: CASSQDQGLGGYTF. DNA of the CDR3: TGTGCCAGCAGCCAAGATCAGGGGCTCGGGGGCTACACCTTC.

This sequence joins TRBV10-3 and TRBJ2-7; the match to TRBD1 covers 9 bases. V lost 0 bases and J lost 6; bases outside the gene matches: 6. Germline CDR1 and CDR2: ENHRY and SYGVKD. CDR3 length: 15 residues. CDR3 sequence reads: CAISESTGDRVEQYF. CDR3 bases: TGTGCCATCAGTGAGTCGACAGGGGACAGGGTCGAGCAGTACTTC.

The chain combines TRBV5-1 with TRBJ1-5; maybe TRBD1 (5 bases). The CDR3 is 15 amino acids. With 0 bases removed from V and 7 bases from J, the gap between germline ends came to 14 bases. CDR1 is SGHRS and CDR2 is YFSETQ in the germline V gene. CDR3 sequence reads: CASSLESGRDQPQHF. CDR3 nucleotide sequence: TGCGCCAGCAGCTTGGAATCGGGTAGGGACCAGCCCCAGCATTTT.

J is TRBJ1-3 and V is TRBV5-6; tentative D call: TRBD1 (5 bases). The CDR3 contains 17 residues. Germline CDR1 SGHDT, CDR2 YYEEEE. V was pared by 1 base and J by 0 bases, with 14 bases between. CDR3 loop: CASSLYTGVLSGNTIYF. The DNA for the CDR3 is TGTGCCAGCAGCTTGTACACAGGAGTACTCTCTGGAAACACCATATATTTT.

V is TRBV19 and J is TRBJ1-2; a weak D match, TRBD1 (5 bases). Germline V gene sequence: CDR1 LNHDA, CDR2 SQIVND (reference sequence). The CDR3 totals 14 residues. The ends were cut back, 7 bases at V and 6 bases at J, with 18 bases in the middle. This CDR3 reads CASNYGPMTDGYTF. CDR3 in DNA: TGTGCCAGTAATTACGGCCCAATGACAGATGGCTACACCTTC. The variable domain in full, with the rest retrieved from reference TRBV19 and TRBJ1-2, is DGGITQSPKYLFRKEGQNVTLSCEQNLNHDAMYWYRQDPGQGLRLIYYSQIVNDFQKGDIAEGYSVSREKKESFPLTVTSAQKNPTAFYLCASNYGPMTDGYTFGSGTRLTVV.

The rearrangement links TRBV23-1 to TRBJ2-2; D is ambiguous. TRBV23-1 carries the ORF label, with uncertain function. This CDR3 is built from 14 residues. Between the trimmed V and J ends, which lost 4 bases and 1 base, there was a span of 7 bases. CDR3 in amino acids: CASSRPKNTGELFF. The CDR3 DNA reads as TGCGCCAGCAGTCGGCCGAAGAACACCGGGGAGCTGTTTTTT.

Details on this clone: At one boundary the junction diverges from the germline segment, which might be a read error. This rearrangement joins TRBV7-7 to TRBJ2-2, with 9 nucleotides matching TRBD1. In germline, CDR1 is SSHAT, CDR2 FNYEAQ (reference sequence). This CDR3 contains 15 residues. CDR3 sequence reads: CASSLDRGAGGELFF. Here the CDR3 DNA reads TGTGCTAGCAGCTTGGACAGGGGCGCGGGCGGGGAGCTGTTTTTT.

This CDR3 is CASSRSRYTDTQYF. The CDR3 DNA reads TGTGCCAGCAGTCGAAGTCGGTACACAGATACGCAGTATTTT. This sequence joins TRBV6-2 or TRBV6-3 and TRBJ2-3; D unresolved. The length of the CDR3 is 14 residues. Germline-derived CDR1 and CDR2 are MNHEY and SVGEGT. The V and J ends lost 5 bases and 2 bases respectively, with 11 bases between them.

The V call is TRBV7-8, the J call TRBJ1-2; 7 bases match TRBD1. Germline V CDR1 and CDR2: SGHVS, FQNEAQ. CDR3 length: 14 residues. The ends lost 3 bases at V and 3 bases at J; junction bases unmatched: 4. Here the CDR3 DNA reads TGTGCCAGCAGCTTTGCAGGGGGGGACTATGGCTACACCTTC. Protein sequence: CASSFAGGDYGYTF.

CDR3 sequence: CASSPPPASYEQYF. The CDR3 DNA reads TGTGCCAGCTCACCACCCCCAGCCTCCTACGAGCAGTACTTC. J is TRBJ2-7 and V is TRBV18; D gene uncertain. Trimming cost V 0 bases and J 0 bases, with 6 bases left between them. The length of the CDR3 is 14 residues. Looked up from germline, CDR1 is KGHSH and CDR2 is LQKENI.

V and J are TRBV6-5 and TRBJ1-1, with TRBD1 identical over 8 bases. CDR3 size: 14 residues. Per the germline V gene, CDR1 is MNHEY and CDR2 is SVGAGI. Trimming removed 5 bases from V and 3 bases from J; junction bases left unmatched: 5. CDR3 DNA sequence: TGTGCCAGCAGTAACAGGGGGGGTGACACTGAAGCTTTCTTT. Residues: CASSNRGGDTEAFF.

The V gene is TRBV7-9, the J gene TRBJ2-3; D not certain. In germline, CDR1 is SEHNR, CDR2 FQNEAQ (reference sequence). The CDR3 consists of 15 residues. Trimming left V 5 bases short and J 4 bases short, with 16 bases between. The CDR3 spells CASSPPVGFPDTQYF. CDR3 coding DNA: TGTGCCAGCAGCCCCCCCGTAGGGTTTCCAGATACGCAGTATTTT.

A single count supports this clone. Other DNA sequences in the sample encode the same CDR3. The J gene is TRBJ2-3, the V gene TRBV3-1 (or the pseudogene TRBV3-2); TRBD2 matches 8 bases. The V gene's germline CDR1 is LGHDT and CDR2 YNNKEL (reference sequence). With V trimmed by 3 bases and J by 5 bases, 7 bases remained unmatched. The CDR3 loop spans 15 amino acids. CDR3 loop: CASSQGGLEGDTQYF. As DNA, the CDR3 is TGTGCCAGCAGCCAGGGGGGACTAGAAGGAGATACGCAGTATTTT.

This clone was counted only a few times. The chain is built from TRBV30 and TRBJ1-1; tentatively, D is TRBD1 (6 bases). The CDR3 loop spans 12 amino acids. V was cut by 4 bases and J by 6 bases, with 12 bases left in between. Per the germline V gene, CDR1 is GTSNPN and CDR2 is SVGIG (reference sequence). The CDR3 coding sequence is TGTGCCTGGACAGGGGATGGACCTGAAGCTTTCTTT. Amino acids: CAWTGDGPEAFF.

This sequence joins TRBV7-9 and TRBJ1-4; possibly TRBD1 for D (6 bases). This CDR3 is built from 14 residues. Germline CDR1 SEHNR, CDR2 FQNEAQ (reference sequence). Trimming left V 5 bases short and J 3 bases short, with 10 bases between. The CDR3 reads CASSTRTANEKLFF. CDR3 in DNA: TGTGCCAGCAGCACCAGGACAGCTAATGAAAAACTGTTTTTT.

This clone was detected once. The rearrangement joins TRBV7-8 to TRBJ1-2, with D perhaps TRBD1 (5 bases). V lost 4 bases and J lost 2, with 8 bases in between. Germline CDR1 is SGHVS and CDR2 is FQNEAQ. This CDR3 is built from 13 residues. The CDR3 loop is CASSSDTNYGYTF. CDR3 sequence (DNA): TGTGCCAGCAGCTCGGACACAAACTATGGCTACACCTTC.

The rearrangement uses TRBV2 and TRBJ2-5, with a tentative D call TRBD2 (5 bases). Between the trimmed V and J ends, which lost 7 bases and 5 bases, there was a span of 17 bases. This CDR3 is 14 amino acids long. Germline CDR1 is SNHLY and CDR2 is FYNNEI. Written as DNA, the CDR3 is TGTGCCAGCACCCCTAGCCCCATCTCGGAGACCCAGTACTTC. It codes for CASTPSPISETQYF.